Listed below are T cell receptor beta chains from one sample, sequenced in a study of T cells in Graves' hyperthyroidism and ophthalmopathy. TCRdb analysed the multiplex PCR reads with MiXCR anew, one entry per CDR3 protein. The sample has 450,000 to 700,000 distinct CDR3 sequences; about 43% are singletons. Source material: peripheral blood or thyroid tissue (not recorded which). The origin of the receptors is an adult woman with Graves' disease, either hyperthyroidism or ophthalmopathy (not recorded which). Each CDR3 is given with its conserved first and last residue. Each record gives: clone size, J gene, V gene, D gene, CDR3 DNA, CDR3 protein. D genes are given only for firm matches. Not every row has a clone size; where given, it reads once, few, many or a size class.

>.|TRBJ1-3|TRBV28|.
TGTGCCAGCAGTTTCCACTCTGGAAACACCATATATTTT
CASSFHSGNTIYF
>many|TRBJ1-1|TRBV12-3/TRBV12-4|.
TGTGCCACCCAGGTCGCGGGCACTGAAGCTTTCTTT
CATQVAGTEAFF
>many|TRBJ1-4|TRBV5-8|.
TGTGCCAGCAGCTTCGGGGGTTCCGAAAAACTGTTTTTT
CASSFGGSEKLFF
>once|TRBJ2-5|TRBV9|TRBD1
TGTGCCAGCAGCGTAGTTCAGGGGGTACGGGAGACCCAGTACTTC
CASSVVQGVRETQYF
>few|TRBJ1-2|TRBV20-1|TRBD1
TGCAGTGCTAGATCGGACAGGGACTATGGCTACACCTTC
CSARSDRDYGYTF
>many|TRBJ1-1|TRBV19|.
TGTGCCAGTAGTAGCAGGTTAGTGAACACTGAAGCTTTCTTT
CASSSRLVNTEAFF
>.|TRBJ1-1|TRBV29-1|TRBD1
TGCAGCGTCGCGGGACAGGTGAACACTGAAGCTTTCTTT
CSVAGQVNTEAFF
>.|TRBJ1-6|TRBV10-1|.
TGCGCCAGCAGCCTAGGACAGTATAATTCACCCCTCCACTTT
CASSLGQYNSPLHF
>.|TRBJ2-5|TRBV5-1|.
TGCGCCAGCAGCTACGCACCGGGACGAGGACAAGAGACCCAGTACTTC
CASSYAPGRGQETQYF
>.|TRBJ2-7|TRBV7-9|TRBD2
TGTGCCAGCAATGCACCCCTTATCGCGGGAGATGCGGGTGAGCAGTACTTC
CASNAPLIAGDAGEQYF
>.|TRBJ2-2|TRBV19|TRBD1
TGTGCCAGTAGTAGCCTGGGACAGCCAATCGGGGAGCTGTTTTTT
CASSSLGQPIGELFF
>many|TRBJ2-2|TRBV6-4|.
TGTGCCAGCAGTCCGGACGACACCGGGGAGCTGTTTTTT
CASSPDDTGELFF
>.|TRBJ1-1|TRBV28|TRBD1
TGTGCCAGCAGTTTACCCTCTCGCTTCGACAGGGAGAACACTGAAGCTTTCTTT
CASSLPSRFDRENTEAFF
>.|TRBJ2-6|TRBV7-2|.
TGTGCCAGCAGCGCTTCCCGTATTTCCTCTGGGGCCAACGTCCTGACTTTC
CASSASRISSGANVLTF
>.|TRBJ1-4|TRBV29-1|.
TGCAGCGTTGGACATCTAGGGGAAAAACTGTTTTTT
CSVGHLGEKLFF
>many|TRBJ2-5|TRBV6-1|.
TGTGCCAGCAGCCACGGGCCGATCAGGACCCAGTACTTC
CASSHGPIRTQYF
>.|TRBJ2-7|TRBV7-9|TRBD2
TGTGCCAGCAGTGAACTGGGACTAGCTAACGAGCAGTACTTC
CASSELGLANEQYF
>.|TRBJ2-5|TRBV7-3|.
TGTGCCAGCAGCACGGCCCCGGTGTGGGAGCTTTCCGAGACCCAGTACTTC
CASSTAPVWELSETQYF
>.|TRBJ1-1|TRBV6-1|.
TGTGCCAGCGGGGATCGGGGGCGAAGCACTGAAGCTTTCTTT
CASGDRGRSTEAFF
>many|TRBJ1-4|TRBV12-3/TRBV12-4|.
TGTGCCAGCACCTCGCCCTGGGAAAAACTGTTTTTT
CASTSPWEKLFF
>.|TRBJ2-7|TRBV20-1|.
TGCAGTGCTAGGTGGGGACACAACTCCTACGAGCAGTACTTC
CSARWGHNSYEQYF
>.|TRBJ1-2|TRBV25-1|TRBD1
TGTGCCAGCAGTGAATATGGAGATGGGACAGGGTGGAAGGACTATGGCTACACCTTC
CASSEYGDGTGWKDYGYTF
>.|TRBJ1-5|TRBV7-3|TRBD1
TGTGCCAGCCGGCAGATTTACAGGGGACGTCAGCCCCAGCATTTT
CASRQIYRGRQPQHF
>.|TRBJ2-2|TRBV11-3|TRBD2
TGTGCCAGCAGCTTAGATCCTAGCGGGAACACCGGGGAGCCGTTTTTT
CASSLDPSGNTGEPFF
>.|TRBJ2-7|TRBV7-9|TRBD1
TGTGCCAGCAGGGGGACAGAGTACGAGCAGTACTTC
CASRGTEYEQYF
>few|TRBJ2-5|TRBV30|.
TGTGCCTGGAGTGTACGGTCTCTCCAAGAGACCCAGTACTTC
CAWSVRSLQETQYF
>.|TRBJ1-6|TRBV25-1|TRBD1
TGTGCCAGCAGGAACCCCCTTGGGGGGACAGGGGACTGCAATTCACCCCTCCACTTT
CASRNPLGGTGDCNSPLHF
>many|TRBJ1-2|TRBV5-5|.
TGTGCCAGCAGCTTGGGGGGGTTAGCCAACTATGGCTACACCTTC
CASSLGGLANYGYTF
>.|TRBJ2-5|TRBV7-9|.
TGTGCCAGCAGCTTAGAAGGGAGAGCAGAGACCCAGTACTTC
CASSLEGRAETQYF